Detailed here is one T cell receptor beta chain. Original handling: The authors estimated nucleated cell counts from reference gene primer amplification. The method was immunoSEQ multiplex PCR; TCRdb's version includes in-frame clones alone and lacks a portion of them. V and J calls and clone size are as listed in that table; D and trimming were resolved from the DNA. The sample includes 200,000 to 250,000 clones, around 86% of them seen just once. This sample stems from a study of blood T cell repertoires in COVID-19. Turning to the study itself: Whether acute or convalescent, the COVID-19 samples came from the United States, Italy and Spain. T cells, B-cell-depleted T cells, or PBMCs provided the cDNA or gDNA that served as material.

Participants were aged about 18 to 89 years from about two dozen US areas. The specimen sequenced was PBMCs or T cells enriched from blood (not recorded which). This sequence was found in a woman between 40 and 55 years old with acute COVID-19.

The CDR3: CASSIQGYYTEAFF. The CDR3 DNA is TGTGCCAGTAGTATACAGGGGTATTACACTGAAGCTTTCTTT. V usage is TRBV19 and J usage is TRBJ1-1, with D perhaps matching TRBD1 (6 bases). This CDR3 region has 14 residues. The V end lost 2 bases, the J end lost 3 bases, and 10 bases lay between the germline ends. Per germline, CDR1 LNHDA and CDR2 SQIVND (reference sequence).